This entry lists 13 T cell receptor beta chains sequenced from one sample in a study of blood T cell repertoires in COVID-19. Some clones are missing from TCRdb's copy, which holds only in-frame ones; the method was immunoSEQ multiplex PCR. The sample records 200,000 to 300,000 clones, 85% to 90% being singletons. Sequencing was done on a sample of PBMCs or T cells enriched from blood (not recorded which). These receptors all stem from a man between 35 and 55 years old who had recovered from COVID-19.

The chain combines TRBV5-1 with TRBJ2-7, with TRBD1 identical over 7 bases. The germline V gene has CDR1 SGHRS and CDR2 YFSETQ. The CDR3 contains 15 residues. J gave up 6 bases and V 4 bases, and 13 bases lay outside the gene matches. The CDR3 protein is CASSPSGTALVEQYF. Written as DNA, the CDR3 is TGCGCCAGCAGCCCCTCCGGGACAGCCTTAGTCGAGCAGTACTTC.

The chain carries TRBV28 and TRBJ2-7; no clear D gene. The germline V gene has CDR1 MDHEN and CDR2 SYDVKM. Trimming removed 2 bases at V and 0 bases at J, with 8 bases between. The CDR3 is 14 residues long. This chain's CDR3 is CASSLGHSSYEQYF. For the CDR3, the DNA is TGTGCCAGCAGTTTAGGGCACAGCTCCTACGAGCAGTACTTC. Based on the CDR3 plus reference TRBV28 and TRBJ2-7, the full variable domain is DVKVTQSSRYLVKRTGEKVFLECVQDMDHENMFWYRQDPGLGLRLIYFSYDVKMKEKGDIPEGYSVSREKKERFSLILESASTNQTSMYLCASSLGHSSYEQYFGPGTRLTVT.

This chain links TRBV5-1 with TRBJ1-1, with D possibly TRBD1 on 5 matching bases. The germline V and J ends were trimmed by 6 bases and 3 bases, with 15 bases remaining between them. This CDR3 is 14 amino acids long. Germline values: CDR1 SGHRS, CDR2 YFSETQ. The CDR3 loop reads CASKQGSSDTEAFF. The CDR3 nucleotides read TGCGCCAGCAAGCAGGGTTCATCGGACACTGAAGCTTTCTTT.

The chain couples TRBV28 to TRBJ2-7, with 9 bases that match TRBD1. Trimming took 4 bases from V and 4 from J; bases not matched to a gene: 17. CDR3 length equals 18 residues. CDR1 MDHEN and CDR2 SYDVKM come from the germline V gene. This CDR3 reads CASSSILSPGQGGYEQYF. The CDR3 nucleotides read TGTGCCAGCAGTTCAATCCTTTCACCGGGACAGGGAGGTTACGAGCAGTACTTC.

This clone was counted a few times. The CDR3 DNA reads as TGTGCCAGCAGCCAAGATATGCAGGCCACCCTCCACTTT. Residues: CASSQDMQATLHF. The chain recombines TRBV3-1 (or the pseudogene TRBV3-2) with TRBJ1-6; D not certain. Germline V lookup: CDR1 LGHDT, CDR2 YNNKEL (reference sequence). Trimming removed 0 bases from V and 14 bases from J, with 11 bases in between. The CDR3 spans 13 residues.

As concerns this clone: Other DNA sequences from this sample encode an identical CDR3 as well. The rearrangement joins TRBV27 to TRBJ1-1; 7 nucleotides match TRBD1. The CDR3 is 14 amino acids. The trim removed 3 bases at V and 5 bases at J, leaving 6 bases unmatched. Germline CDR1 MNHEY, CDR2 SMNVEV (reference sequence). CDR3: CASSFHRGGTEAFF. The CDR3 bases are TGTGCCAGCAGTTTCCACAGGGGTGGGACTGAAGCTTTCTTT.

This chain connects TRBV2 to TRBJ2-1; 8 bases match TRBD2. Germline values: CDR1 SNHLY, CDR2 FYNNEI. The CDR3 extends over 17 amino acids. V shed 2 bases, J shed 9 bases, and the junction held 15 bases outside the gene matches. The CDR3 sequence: CASSESGLATQVGEQFF. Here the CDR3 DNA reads TGTGCCAGCAGTGAAAGCGGACTAGCAACTCAGGTGGGTGAGCAGTTCTTC.

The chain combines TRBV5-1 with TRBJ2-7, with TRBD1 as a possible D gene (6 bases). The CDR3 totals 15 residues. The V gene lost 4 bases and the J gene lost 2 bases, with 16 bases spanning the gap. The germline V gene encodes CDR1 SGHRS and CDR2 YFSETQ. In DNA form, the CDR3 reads TGCGCCAGCAGCGTATTCACAGGGCGCGCCTACGAGCAGTACTTC. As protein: CASSVFTGRAYEQYF.

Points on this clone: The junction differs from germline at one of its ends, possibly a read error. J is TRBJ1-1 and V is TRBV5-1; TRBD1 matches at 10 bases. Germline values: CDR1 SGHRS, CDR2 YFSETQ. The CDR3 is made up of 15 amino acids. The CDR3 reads CASSWGQGSYTEAFF. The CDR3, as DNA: TGCGCCAGCAGCTGGGGACAGGGGAGTTACACCGAAGCTTTCTTT.

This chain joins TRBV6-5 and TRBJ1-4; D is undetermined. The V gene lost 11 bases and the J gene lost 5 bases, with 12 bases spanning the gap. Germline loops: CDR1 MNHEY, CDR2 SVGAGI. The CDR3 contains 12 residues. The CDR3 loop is CASRGPNEKLFF. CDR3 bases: TGTGCCTCCCGGGGTCCCAATGAAAAACTGTTTTTT.

The CDR3, as DNA: TGTGCCAGCAGCTCCGGACTAGCGGGAGCAGGGGCCAACGTCCTGACTTTC. Its protein product is CASSSGLAGAGANVLTF. The V and J genes are TRBV7-2 and TRBJ2-6; 13 nucleotides line up with TRBD2. Germline V gene data show CDR1 as SGHTA and CDR2 as FQGNSA. This CDR3 is 17 amino acids long. V lost 4 bases to trimming and J lost 4 bases; unmatched junction nucleotides: 4.

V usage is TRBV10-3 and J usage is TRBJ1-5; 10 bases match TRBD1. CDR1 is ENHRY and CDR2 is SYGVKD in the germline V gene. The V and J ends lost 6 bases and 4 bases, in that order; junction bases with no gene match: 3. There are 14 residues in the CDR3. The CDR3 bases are TGTGCCATCAGGGGGACAGGGGAGAATCAGCCCCAGCATTTT. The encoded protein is CAIRGTGENQPQHF.

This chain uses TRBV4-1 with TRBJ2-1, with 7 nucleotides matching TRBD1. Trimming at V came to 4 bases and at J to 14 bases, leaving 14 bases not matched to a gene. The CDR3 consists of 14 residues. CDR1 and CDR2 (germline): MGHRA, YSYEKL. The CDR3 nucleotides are TGCGCCAGCAGCCCCCCCCTTAGAGGGGGCGGCAAGTTCTTC. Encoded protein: CASSPPLRGGGKFF.